Detailed here is one TCR beta chain. Germline V lookup: CDR1 SGHRS, CDR2 YFSETQ. The V and J ends lost 5 bases and 4 bases respectively, with 9 bases between them. The CDR3 sequence is 13 residues long. This specimen comes from a study of T cells after yellow fever vaccination. For the study at large: Fractions low in cell number were prepared with SMART-Seq v4 Ultra Low Input.

Each CDR3 protein is one row after TCRdb ran MiXCR on the 5' RACE reads. The sample holds 350,000 to 550,000 distinct CDR3 sequences, approximately 19% seen once. The rearrangement uses TRBV5-1 and TRBJ2-2; TRBD1 might be the D (6 bases). The clonotype originates from a man aged 18 to 29 who received the YFV17D yellow fever vaccine. Here the sequenced sample was PBMCs, taken before the yellow fever booster vaccination. The CDR3 protein is CASRFRGTGELFF. Written as DNA, the CDR3 is TGCGCCAGCAGGTTCAGGGGCACCGGGGAGCTGTTTTTT.